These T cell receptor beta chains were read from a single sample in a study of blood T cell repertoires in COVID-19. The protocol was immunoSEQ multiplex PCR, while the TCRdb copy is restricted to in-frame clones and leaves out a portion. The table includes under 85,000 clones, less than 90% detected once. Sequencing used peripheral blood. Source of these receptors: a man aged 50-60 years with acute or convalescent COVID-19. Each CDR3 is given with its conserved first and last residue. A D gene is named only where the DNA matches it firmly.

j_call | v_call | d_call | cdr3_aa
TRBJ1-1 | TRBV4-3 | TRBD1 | CASSQDPGGRSTEAFF
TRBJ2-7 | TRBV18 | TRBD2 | CASSREGYEQYF
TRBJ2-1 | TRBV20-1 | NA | CSASAEQGQFF
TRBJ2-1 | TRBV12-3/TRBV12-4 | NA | CASSRLNEQFF
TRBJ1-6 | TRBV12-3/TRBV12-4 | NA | CASSRQNSPLHF
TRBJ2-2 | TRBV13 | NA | CASSFRSGELFF
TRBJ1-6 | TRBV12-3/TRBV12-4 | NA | CASGMELYSPLHF
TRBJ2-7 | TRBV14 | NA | CASSQGRGSPRVRQYF
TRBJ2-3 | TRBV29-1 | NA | CSVEAKDSTDTQYF
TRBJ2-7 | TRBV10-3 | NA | CAARNPTEAAEQYF
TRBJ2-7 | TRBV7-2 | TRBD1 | CASSSDRELEQYF
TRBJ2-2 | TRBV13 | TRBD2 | CASSGAGLANTGELFF
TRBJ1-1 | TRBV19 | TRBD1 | CASSFLDRGQAFF
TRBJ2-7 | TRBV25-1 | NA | CASSGTETYEQYF
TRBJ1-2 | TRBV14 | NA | CASPSSDFYGYTF
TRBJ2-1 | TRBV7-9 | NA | CASSQRTTSYNEQFF
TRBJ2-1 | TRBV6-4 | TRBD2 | CASSDFSGSKFKEQFF
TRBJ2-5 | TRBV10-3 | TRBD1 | CAISEGDREEETQYF
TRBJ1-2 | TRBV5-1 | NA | CASSSLYYGYTF
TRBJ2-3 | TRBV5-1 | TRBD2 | CASSKGLAGSTDTQYF
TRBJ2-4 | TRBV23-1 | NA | CASSQPTLLAKNIQYF
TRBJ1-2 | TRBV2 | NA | CATNGVQGRPNYGYTF
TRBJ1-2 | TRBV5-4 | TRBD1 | CASSLVGTGRGYTF
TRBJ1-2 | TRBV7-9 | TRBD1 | CASRPPLGTVHYGYTF
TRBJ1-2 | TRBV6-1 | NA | CASSESPYLYGYTF
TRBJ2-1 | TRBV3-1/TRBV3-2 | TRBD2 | CASSRPGTSYNEQFF
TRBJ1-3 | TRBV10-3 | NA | CAIRRVSGNTIYF
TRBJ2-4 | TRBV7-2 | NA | CASSPGLLQAKNIQYF
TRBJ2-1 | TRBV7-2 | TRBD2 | CASSLVAGPQTLRWVF
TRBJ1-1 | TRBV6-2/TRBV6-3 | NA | CASSQQGRTEAFF
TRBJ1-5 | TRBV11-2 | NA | CASSLSGSEPQHF
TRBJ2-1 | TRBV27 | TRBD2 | CASSPGLAGGGQFF
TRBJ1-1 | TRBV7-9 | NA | CASSPRSNDEVLNTEAFF
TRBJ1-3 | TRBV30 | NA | CAWSPTGGGNTIYF
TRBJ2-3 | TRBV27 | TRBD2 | CASSPLTSGSTDTQYF
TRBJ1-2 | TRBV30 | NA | CAWRGAGSNYGYTF
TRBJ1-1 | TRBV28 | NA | CASRIIQGYEAFF
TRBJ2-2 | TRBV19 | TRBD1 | CASMGGQGRTGELFF
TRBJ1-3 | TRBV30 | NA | CAWSNLGQGGNTIYF
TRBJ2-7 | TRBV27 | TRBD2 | CASSLRGGSGREQYF
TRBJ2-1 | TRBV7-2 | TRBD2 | CASSLGGGPSEQFF
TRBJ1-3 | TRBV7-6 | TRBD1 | CASSSTKQGKLNGLPGNTIYF
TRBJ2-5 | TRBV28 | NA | CASSLLMDSQYF
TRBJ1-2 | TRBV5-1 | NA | CASSLPGSYGYTF
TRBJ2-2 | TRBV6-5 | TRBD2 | CASSWTSGSAGELFF
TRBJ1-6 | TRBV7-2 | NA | CASSLAADSPLHF
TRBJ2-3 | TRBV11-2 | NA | CASSLRTSQGDTQYF
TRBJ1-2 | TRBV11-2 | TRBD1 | CASSLLQGDYGYTF
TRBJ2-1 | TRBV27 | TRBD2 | CASSLAGPSYNEQFF
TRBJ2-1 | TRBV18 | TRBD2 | CASTSDYNEQFF
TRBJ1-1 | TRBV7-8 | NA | CASSELTASTEAFF
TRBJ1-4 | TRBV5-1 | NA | CASSWGATNEKLFF
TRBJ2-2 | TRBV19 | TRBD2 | CASSIGLAGGRNTGELFF
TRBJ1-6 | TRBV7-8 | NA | CASSPGGGAGNNSPLHF
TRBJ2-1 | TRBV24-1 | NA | CAALRRTDEQFF
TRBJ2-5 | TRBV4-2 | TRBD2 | CASSQEGSTGGPQETQYF
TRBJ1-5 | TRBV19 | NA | CASSIRATHSPQHF
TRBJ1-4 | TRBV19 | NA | CASSNSPNEKLFF
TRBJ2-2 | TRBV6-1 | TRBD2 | CASSEPGLVDTGELFF